Below are 3 T cell receptor beta chains sequenced from a single sample in a study of identical twins. MiXCR was run by TCRdb on the 5' RACE reads, yielding one entry per CDR3 protein. The sample lists under 900,000 distinct CDR3 sequences, around a sixth occurring once. These data were also filed under a second study, of T cells expressing NK-cell markers.

Material: PBMCs. These receptors were taken from a woman between 18 and 29 years old in good health.

In this sample, this clonotype turned up many times. One end of the junction does not line up with germline, which may come from a read error. This sequence joins TRBV6-1 and TRBJ2-7, with 7 bases identical to TRBD2. Germline loops: CDR1 MNHNS, CDR2 SASEGT. CDR3 length: 13 residues. The CDR3 loop is CASSREGNYVQYF. The CDR3 coding sequence is TGTGCCAGCTCGAGGGAGGGGAACTACGTGCAGTACTTC.

CDR3 sequence: CASSPGAGATGKFF. The CDR3 region has the DNA TGTGCCAGCAGCCCCGGGGCAGGGGCTACAGGGAAGTTCTTC. This chain links TRBV6-1 with TRBJ2-1; the D gene is possibly TRBD1 (6 bases). Trimming stripped 6 bases from V and 14 bases from J, with 23 bases between. CDR3 size: 14 residues. CDR1 and CDR2 from the germline V gene are MNHNS and SASEGT.

This clonotype was detected only a few times. This chain links TRBV20-1 with TRBJ1-2; D gene uncertain. V lost 6 bases to trimming and J lost 7 bases, with 24 bases between them. The germline V gene encodes CDR1 DFQATT and CDR2 SNEGSKA (reference sequence). This CDR3 has 15 amino acids. The CDR3 loop reads CSASETTSLGGGYTF. CDR3 nucleotide sequence: TGCAGTGCCAGCGAAACTACCTCGCTTGGTGGTGGCTACACCTTC.